The T cell receptor beta chain described here comes from a study of blood T cell repertoires in COVID-19. For the study at large: Specimens from acute and convalescent COVID-19 originated in the United States, Italy and Spain. Sources were T cells, B-cell-depleted T cells, or PBMCs; the material itself was cDNA or gDNA.

The V and J ends lost 1 base and 5 bases, in that order; junction bases with no gene match: 6. The CDR3 consists of 15 residues. Germline CDR1 and CDR2: LGHDT and YNNKEL (reference sequence). Original data processing: The assay estimated nucleated cells by amplifying reference gene primers. Produced via immunoSEQ multiplex PCR; TCRdb's table is partial and in-frame only. V and J calls and clone size are given by that table; D and trimming were obtained from the DNA. Among 200,000 to 300,000 clones listed, around 83% were seen once. The source material was peripheral blood. The clonotype originates from a man aged 35 to 55 who had recovered from COVID-19. The rearrangement uses TRBV3-1 (or the pseudogene TRBV3-2) and TRBJ2-7, with 9 nucleotides matching TRBD2. The CDR3 protein is CASSQGREGLHEQYF. The CDR3 nucleotides are TGTGCCAGCAGCCAAGGGCGGGAGGGCCTCCACGAGCAGTACTTC.